This T cell receptor beta chain was observed in a study of T cell responses to AZD1222 COVID-19 vaccine. The assay was immunoSEQ multiplex PCR, and TCRdb's table has in-frame clones only and misses some. The sample holds around 150,000 clones; approximately 90% are singletons and the top ten take 1% to 1.5%. This sequence originates from an adult who received the AZD1222 COVID-19 vaccine. Sequencing used peripheral blood, obtained 28 days after the second AZD1222 dose.

CDR3 DNA: TGTGCCAGCAGCTTAACAGTGGACTACGAGCAGTACTTC. The encoded protein is CASSLTVDYEQYF. The chain is built from TRBV11-2 and TRBJ2-7; D uncertain. CDR3 size: 13 residues. Germline CDR1 reads SGHAT; CDR2 reads FQNNGV. The germline V and J ends were trimmed by 2 bases and 3 bases, with 8 bases remaining between them.